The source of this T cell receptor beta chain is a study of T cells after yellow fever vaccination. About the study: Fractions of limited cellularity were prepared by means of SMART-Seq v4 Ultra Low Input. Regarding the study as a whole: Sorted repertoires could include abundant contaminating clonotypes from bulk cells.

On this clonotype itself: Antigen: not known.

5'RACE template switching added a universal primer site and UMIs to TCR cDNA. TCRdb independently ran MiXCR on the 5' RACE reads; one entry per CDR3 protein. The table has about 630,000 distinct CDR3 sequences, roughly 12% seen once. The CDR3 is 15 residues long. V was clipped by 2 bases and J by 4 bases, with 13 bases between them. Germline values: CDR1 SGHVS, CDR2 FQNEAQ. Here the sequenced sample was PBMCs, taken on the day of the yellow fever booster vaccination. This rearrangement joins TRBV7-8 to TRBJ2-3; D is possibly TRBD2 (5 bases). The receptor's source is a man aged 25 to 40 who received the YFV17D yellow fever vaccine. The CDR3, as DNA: TGTGCCAGCAGCTTAACTAGAGTTGGATCAGATACGCAGTATTTT. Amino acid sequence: CASSLTRVGSDTQYF.